This T cell receptor (beta chain) stems from a study of blood T cell repertoires in COVID-19. Study overall: From the United States, Italy and Spain came samples of acute and convalescent COVID-19. From T cells, B-cell-depleted T cells, or PBMCs came the material, which was cDNA or gDNA.

Original handling: Reference gene primer amplification gave nucleated cell count estimates. Sequencing was performed with immunoSEQ multiplex PCR; in TCRdb, only in-frame clones are kept and a portion is missing. V, J and clone size reflect that table, while D and trimming were determined from the DNA. The sample lists about 260,000 clones, approximately 82% occurring once. The V and J ends lost 5 bases and 3 bases respectively, with 12 bases between them. From germline, CDR1 is SGHVS and CDR2 FQNEAQ. The CDR3 is 14 amino acids. This receptor was identified in a woman aged 80 or over with acute or convalescent COVID-19. Input material: peripheral blood. The rearrangement uses TRBV7-8 and TRBJ2-3; D uncertain. CDR3 sequence: CASSRDTRTDTQYF. As DNA, the CDR3 is TGTGCCAGCAGCCGAGATACCCGGACAGATACGCAGTATTTT.